This T cell receptor beta chain was recorded in a study of T cells after yellow fever vaccination. Germline V gives CDR1 LGHNA, CDR2 YSLEER. The CDR3 totals 15 residues. Trimming shortened V by 0 bases and J by 5 bases, and 11 bases separated the two germline ends. Study observations and caveats: Weaker, the secondary response had a peak occurring faster, on day 5 versus 15. Reappearance after the booster was observed for most primary-vaccination clones (more than 95% CD4, just over 85% CD8).

TCRdb analysed the 5' RACE reads with MiXCR anew, one entry per CDR3 protein. Here the sample spans some 390,000 distinct CDR3 sequences, over 5% being singletons. This clonotype was seen at least ten times. What it recognizes is unknown. This sequence originates from a man younger than 40 who received the YFV17D yellow fever vaccine. The specimen comprised PBMCs, sampled 5 days after the yellow fever booster vaccination. The chain has TRBV4-3 and TRBJ2-1, with unresolved D. CDR3 sequence: CASSQDSSRNNEQFF. CDR3 coding DNA: TGCGCCAGCAGCCAAGATAGCAGTCGGAACAATGAGCAGTTCTTC.